The following is a TCR beta chain sequence with its context. This sample stems from a study of blood T cell repertoires in COVID-19. Measured with immunoSEQ multiplex PCR; TCRdb has only the in-frame clones, and not every one. The data hold 110,000 to 150,000 clones, with approximately 83% observed a single time. Germline trimming cut 0 bases from V and 0 bases from J; bases unmatched to any gene: 2. CDR3 size: 16 residues. Looked up from germline, CDR1 is LGHDT and CDR2 is YNNKEL (reference sequence). Participants were aged about 18 to 90 years, lived in about 26 US areas, and enrolled virtually. Sequencing was performed on PBMCs or T cells enriched from blood (not recorded which). This sequence joins TRBV3-1 (or the pseudogene TRBV3-2) and TRBJ1-3, with TRBD1 identical over 7 bases. The origin of this receptor is a man aged 50-60 years who had recovered from COVID-19. CDR3 residues: CASSQDRGYSGNTIYF. The CDR3 DNA reads as TGTGCCAGCAGCCAAGACAGGGGGTACTCTGGAAACACCATATATTTT.